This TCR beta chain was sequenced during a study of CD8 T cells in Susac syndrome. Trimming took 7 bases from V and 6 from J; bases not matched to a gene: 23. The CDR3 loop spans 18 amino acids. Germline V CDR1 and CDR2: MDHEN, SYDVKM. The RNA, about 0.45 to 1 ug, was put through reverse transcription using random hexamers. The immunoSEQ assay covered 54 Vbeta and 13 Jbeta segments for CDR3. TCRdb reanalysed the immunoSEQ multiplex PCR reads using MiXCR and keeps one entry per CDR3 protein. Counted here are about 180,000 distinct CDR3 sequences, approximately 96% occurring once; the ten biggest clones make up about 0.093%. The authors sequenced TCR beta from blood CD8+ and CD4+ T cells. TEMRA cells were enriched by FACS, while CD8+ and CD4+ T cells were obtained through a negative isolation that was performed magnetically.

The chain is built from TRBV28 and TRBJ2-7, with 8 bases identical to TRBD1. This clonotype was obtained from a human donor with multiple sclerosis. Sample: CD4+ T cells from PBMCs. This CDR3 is CASTPRRQGFGWEIEQYF. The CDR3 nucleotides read TGTGCCAGCACCCCTCGGAGACAGGGGTTCGGCTGGGAAATCGAGCAGTACTTC.